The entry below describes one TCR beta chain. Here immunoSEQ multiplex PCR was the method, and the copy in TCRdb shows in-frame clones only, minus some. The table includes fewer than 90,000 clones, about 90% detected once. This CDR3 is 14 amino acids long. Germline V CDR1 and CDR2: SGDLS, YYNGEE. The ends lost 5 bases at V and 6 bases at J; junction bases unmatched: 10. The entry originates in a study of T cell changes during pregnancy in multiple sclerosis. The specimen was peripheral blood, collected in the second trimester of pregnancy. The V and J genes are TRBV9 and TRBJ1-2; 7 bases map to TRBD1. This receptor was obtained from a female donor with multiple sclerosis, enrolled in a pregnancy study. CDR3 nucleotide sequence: TGTGCCAGCAGACCGACAGGGTGGGCGGATGGCTACACCTTC. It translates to CASRPTGWADGYTF.